Below are 4 T cell receptor beta chains sequenced from a single sample in a study of identical twins. TCRdb ran MiXCR on the 5' RACE reads and lists one entry per CDR3 protein. The sample records 1,800,000 or so distinct CDR3 sequences, roughly 35% being singletons. Material for sequencing was cord blood. The receptors here all came from a newborn girl in good health.

This clonotype was seen only a few times. The rearrangement joins TRBV6-6 to TRBJ1-5, with D possibly matching TRBD1 (6 bases). There are 17 residues in the CDR3. Germline CDR1 and CDR2: MNHNY and SVGAGI (reference sequence). V lost 6 bases and J 0 bases, leaving 18 bases between the germline ends. The CDR3 DNA follows: TGTGCCAGCAGACGAACGTTATGGGGGCCTAGCAATCAGCCCCAGCATTTT. It yields the protein CASRRTLWGPSNQPQHF.

The J gene is TRBJ1-3, the V gene TRBV7-9; TRBD1 matches at 9 bases. The CDR3 covers 15 residues. From germline, CDR1 is SEHNR and CDR2 FQNEAQ (reference sequence). V was pared by 4 bases and J by 2 bases, with 3 bases of the junction left unmatched. The CDR3 reads CASSSGDRAGNTIYF. CDR3 nucleotides: TGTGCCAGCAGCTCAGGGGACAGGGCTGGAAACACCATATATTTT.

As concerns this clonotype: A read error may account for a junction end that differs from germline. The chain has TRBV6-5 and TRBJ2-1; 7 bases map to TRBD2. Germline lookup yields CDR1 MNHEY and CDR2 SVGAGI. This CDR3 spans 15 amino acids. CDR3 sequence reads: CASSFSGVSYDEQFF. The CDR3 nucleotides are TGTGCCAGCAGCTTCAGCGGGGTCTCCTACGATGAGCAGTTCTTC.

V usage is TRBV5-1 and J usage is TRBJ2-1; D might be TRBD2 (7 bases). The DNA end is a closer match to TRBJ2-7, so the J assignment may be wrong. This CDR3 is 15 amino acids long. The germline V gene has CDR1 SGHRS and CDR2 YFSETQ. The CDR3 DNA reads as TGCGCCAGCAGCTTTGCTAGTGGGAGGGACAATGAGCAGTACTTC. Residues: CASSFASGRDNEQYF.